This passage covers 8 T cell receptor beta chains from one sample sequenced in a study of regulatory T cells in long-lasting Graves disease. Building of the TCR beta libraries involved iRepertoire HTBI primers and Arm-PCR of CDR3 regions. Via MiXCR, TCRdb re-called the multiplex PCR reads, giving one row per CDR3 protein. The sample lists approximately 560,000 distinct CDR3 sequences, about 15% occurring once. Indicated time point: newly diagnosed GD, antithyroid drugs for less than 3 months. Construction of the TCR library relied on RNA isolated from PBMCs. The same sample was also studied in work on T cells in Graves' hyperthyroidism and ophthalmopathy.

Source: peripheral blood mononuclear cells (PBMCs), taken at new diagnosis, from a patient treated with antithyroid drugs. The receptors here all came from a man aged 18 to 29 with Graves disease.

This clonotype occurred many times. The V and J genes are TRBV12-3 or TRBV12-4 and TRBJ2-3; 11 bases line up with TRBD2. V dropped 7 bases and J dropped 3; count of bases not matched to a gene: 9. The CDR3 has 16 amino acids. CDR3 in DNA: TGTGCCAGCACCTCCCCGGGACTAGCGGATACAGATACGCAGTATTTT. Translating it yields CASTSPGLADTDTQYF.

The chain links TRBV20-1 to TRBJ1-5, with TRBD1 matching 8 bases. Unmatched junction bases numbered 5, after V lost 5 bases and J lost 2 bases. This CDR3 is 14 amino acids long. The germline V gene has CDR1 DFQATT and CDR2 SNEGSKA (reference sequence). The CDR3 DNA reads TGCAGTGCTCACAGGGGGGTGGGCAATCAGCCCCAGCATTTT. Translated, it gives CSAHRGVGNQPQHF.

This clonotype was seen a few times. The chain uses TRBV20-1 and TRBJ2-1, with 12 bases that match TRBD2. After removal of 6 bases from V and 2 bases from J, the junction contained 5 bases not matched to a gene. This CDR3 is built from 15 residues. Germline CDR1 DFQATT, CDR2 SNEGSKA (reference sequence). The CDR3 coding sequence is TGCAGTGCCGCGCCTAGCGGGAGGGCCTACAATGAGCAGTTCTTC. Protein: CSAAPSGRAYNEQFF.

This clonotype was recorded at least ten times. The chain couples TRBV2 to TRBJ2-7; D gene ambiguous. This CDR3 region has 15 residues. Per the germline V gene, CDR1 is SNHLY and CDR2 is FYNNEI. The ends were cut back, 2 bases at V and 5 bases at J, with 16 bases in the middle. DNA for the CDR3: TGTGCCAGCAGTGAAAGTGGTAGCTGGCTACACGAGCAGTACTTC. It yields the protein CASSESGSWLHEQYF. Variable domain in full (rest from reference TRBV2 and TRBJ2-7): EPEVTQTPSHQVTQMGQEVILRCVPISNHLYFYWYRQILGQKVEFLVSFYNNEISEKSEIFDDQFSVERPDGSNFTLKIRSTKLEDSAMYFCASSESGSWLHEQYFGPGTRLTVT.

This sequence joins TRBV5-6 and TRBJ1-1; 7 bases align to TRBD1. The V gene end was trimmed by 3 bases and the J gene end by 4 bases; junction bases not matched to a gene: 15. Per germline, CDR1 SGHDT and CDR2 YYEEEE. The CDR3 length is 17 residues. CDR3 loop: CASSYEPTTGARTEAFF. CDR3 sequence (DNA): TGTGCCAGCAGCTACGAGCCAACCACAGGGGCGCGCACTGAAGCTTTCTTT.

V is TRBV12-3 or TRBV12-4 and J is TRBJ2-1, with D possibly being TRBD1 (5 bases). Trimming removed 1 base from V and 1 base from J, with 14 bases in between. The CDR3 is made up of 17 amino acids. This CDR3 is CASSLVGRQGSYNEQFF. The CDR3 DNA reads TGTGCCAGCAGTTTAGTGGGCAGGCAGGGATCCTACAATGAGCAGTTCTTC.

This clonotype appeared many times. The chain has TRBV2 and TRBJ2-5, with 10 bases lining up with TRBD2. This CDR3 contains 15 residues. From germline, CDR1 is SNHLY and CDR2 FYNNEI. The V gene end was trimmed by 5 bases and the J gene end by 1 base; junction bases not matched to a gene: 4. Written as DNA, the CDR3 is TGTGCCAGCAGTCGTGGGACTAGCGCCCAAGAGACCCAGTACTTC. Its protein product is CASSRGTSAQETQYF.

The rearrangement uses TRBV5-5 and TRBJ2-7; 10 nucleotides align to TRBD2. This CDR3 has 15 residues. Germline V gives CDR1 SGHKS, CDR2 YYEKEE (reference sequence). V shed 4 bases and J 2 bases; nucleotides not matched to a gene: 6. The CDR3 sequence: CASSGTGTSAYEQYF. Written as DNA, the CDR3 is TGTGCCAGCAGCGGAACCGGGACTAGCGCCTACGAGCAGTACTTC. Full variable domain (rest looked up from reference TRBV5-5 and TRBJ2-7): DAGVTQSPTHLIKTRGQQVTLRCSPISGHKSVSWYQQVLGQGPQFIFQYYEKEERGRGNFPDRFSARQFPNYSSELNVNALLLGDSALYLCASSGTGTSAYEQYFGPGTRLTVT.